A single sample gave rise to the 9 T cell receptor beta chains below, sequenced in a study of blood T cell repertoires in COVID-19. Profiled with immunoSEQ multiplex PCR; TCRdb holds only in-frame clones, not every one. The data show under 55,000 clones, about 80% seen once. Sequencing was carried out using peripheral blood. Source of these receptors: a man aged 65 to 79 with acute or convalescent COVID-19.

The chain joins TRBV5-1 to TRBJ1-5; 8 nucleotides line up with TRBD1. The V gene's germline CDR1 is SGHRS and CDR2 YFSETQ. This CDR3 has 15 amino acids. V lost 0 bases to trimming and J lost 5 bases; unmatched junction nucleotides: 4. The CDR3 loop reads CASSLGQGAHQPQHF. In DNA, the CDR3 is TGCGCCAGCAGCTTGGGGCAGGGGGCACATCAGCCCCAGCATTTT.

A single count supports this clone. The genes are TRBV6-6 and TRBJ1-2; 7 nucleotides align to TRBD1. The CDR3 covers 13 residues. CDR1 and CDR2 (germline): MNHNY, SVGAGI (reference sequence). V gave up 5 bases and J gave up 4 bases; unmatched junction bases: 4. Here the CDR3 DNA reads TGTGCCAGCAGTATCGGGACAGTCTATGGCTACACCTTC. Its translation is CASSIGTVYGYTF.

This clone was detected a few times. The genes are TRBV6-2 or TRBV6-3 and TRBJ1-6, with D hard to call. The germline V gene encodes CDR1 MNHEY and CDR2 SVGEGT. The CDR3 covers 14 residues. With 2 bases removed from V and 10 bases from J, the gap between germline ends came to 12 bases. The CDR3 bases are TGTGCCAGCAGTTACGCCCACGGAGGGTCACCCCTCCACTTT. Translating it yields CASSYAHGGSPLHF.

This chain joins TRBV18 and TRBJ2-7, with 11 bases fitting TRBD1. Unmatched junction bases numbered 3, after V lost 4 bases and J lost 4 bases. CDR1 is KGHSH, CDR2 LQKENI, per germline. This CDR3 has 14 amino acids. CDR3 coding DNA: TGTGCCAGCTCACTAGGACAGGGGGCGTACGAGCAGTACTTC. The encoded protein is CASSLGQGAYEQYF.

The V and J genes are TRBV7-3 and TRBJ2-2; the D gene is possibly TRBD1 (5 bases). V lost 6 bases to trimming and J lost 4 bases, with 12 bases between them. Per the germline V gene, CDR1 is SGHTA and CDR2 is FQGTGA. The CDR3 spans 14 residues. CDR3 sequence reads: CASRVQGGTGELFF. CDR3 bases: TGTGCCAGCAGGGTCCAGGGTGGCACCGGGGAGCTGTTTTTT.

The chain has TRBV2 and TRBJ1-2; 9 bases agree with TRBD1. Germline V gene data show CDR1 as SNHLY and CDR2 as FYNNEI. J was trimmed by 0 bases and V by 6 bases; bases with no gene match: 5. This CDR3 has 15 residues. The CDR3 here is CASRSGQGTNYGYTF. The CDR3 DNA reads TGTGCCAGCAGATCCGGACAGGGGACTAACTATGGCTACACCTTC.

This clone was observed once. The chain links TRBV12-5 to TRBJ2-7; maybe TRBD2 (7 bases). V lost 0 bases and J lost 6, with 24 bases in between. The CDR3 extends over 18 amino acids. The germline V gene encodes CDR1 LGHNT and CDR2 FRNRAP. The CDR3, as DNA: TGTGCTAGTGGTTTGGTAAGGTTCGGGGAGGGGGTCCCCTCCGAGCAGTACTTC. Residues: CASGLVRFGEGVPSEQYF. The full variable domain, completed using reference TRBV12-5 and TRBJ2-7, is DARVTQTPRHKVTEMGQEVTMRCQPILGHNTVFWYRQTMMQGLELLAYFRNRAPLDDSGMPKDRFSAEMPDATLATLKIQPSEPRDSAVYFCASGLVRFGEGVPSEQYFGPGTRLTVT.

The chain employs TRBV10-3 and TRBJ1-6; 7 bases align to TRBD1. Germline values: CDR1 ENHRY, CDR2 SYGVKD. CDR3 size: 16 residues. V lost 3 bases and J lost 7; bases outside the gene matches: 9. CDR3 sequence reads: CAISEPRGQLNSPLHF. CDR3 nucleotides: TGTGCCATCAGTGAACCAAGGGGACAGCTAAATTCACCCCTCCACTTT.

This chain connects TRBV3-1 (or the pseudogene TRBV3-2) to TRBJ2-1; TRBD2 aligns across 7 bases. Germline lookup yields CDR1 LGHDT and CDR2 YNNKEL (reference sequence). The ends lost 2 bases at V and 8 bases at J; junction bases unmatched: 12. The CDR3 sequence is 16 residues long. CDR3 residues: CASSQTASGSRDEQFF. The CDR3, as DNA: TGTGCCAGCAGCCAAACCGCTAGCGGCAGCCGGGATGAGCAGTTCTTC.